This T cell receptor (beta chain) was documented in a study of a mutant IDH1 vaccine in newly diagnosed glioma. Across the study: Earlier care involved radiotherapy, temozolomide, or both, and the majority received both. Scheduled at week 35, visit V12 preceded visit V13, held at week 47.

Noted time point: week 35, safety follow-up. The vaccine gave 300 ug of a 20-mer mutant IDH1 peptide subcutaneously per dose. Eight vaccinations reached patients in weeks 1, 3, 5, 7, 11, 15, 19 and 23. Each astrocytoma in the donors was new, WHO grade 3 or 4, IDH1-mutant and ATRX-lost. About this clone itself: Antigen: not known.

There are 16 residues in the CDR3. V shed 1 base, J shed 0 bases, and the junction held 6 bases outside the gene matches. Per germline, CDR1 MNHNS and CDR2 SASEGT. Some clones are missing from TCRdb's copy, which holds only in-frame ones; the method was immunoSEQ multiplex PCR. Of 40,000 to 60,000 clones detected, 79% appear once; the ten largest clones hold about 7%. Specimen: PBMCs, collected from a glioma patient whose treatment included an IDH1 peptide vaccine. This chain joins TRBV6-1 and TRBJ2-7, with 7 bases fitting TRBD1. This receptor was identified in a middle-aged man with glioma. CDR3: CASSEDWAGGSYEQYF. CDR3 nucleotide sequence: TGTGCCAGCAGTGAAGACTGGGCAGGGGGCTCCTACGAGCAGTACTTC.